This T cell receptor beta chain was retrieved from a study of blood T cells in healthy people across ages. From germline, CDR1 is MGHRA and CDR2 YSYEKL. The CDR3 is made up of 12 amino acids. V lost 4 bases and J lost 7, with 10 bases in between. The study's findings and limits: TCR beta diversity, measured per million T cells, fell in a roughly linear way with age. PBMCs were not sorted, which prevented a conclusive comparison of naive versus antigen-experienced cells.

A J-beta primer mix and a sample-barcoded 5' primer were used in a second PCR of roughly 6 to 11 cycles. TCRdb re-called the 5' RACE reads through MiXCR, storing one row per CDR3 protein. The sample holds 1.6 million or so distinct CDR3 sequences, roughly a third seen once. This clonotype turned up a few times. What it recognizes is unknown. The sample was blood. The rearrangement joins TRBV4-1 to TRBJ1-2; D ambiguous. The sequence was obtained from a woman aged 25-40 years in good health. DNA of the CDR3: TGCGCCAGCAGCCCCCCTAGCCGTGGCTACACCTTC. Its protein is CASSPPSRGYTF.